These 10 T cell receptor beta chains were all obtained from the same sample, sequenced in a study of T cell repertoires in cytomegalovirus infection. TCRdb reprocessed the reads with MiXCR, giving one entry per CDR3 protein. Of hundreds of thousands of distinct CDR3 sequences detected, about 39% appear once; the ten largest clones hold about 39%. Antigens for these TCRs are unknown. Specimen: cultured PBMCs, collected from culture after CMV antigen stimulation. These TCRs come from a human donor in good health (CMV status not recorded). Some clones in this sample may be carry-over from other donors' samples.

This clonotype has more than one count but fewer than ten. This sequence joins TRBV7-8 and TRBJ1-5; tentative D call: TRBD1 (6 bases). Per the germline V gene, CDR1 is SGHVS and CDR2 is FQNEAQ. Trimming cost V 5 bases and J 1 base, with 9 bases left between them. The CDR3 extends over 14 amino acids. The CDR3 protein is CASSITGSNQPQHF. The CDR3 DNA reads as TGTGCCAGCAGCATAACAGGGAGCAATCAGCCCCAGCATTTT.

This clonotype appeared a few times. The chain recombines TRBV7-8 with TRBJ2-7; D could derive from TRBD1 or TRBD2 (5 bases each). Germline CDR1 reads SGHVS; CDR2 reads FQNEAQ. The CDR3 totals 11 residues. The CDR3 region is CAVGESYEQYF. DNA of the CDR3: TGTGCTGTAGGGGAGTCCTACGAGCAGTACTTC.

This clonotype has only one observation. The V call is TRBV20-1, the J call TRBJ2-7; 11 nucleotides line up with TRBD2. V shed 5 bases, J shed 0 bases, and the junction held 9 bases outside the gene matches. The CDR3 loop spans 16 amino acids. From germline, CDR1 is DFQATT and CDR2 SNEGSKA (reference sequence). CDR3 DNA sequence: TGCAGTGCTTACGGGACTAGCGGACGGAGCTCCTACGAGCAGTACTTC. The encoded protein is CSAYGTSGRSSYEQYF.

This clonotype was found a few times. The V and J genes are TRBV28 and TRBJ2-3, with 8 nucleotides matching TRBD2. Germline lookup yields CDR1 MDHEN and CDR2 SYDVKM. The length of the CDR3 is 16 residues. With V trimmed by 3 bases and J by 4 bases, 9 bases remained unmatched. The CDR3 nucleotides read TGTGCCAGCAGTTTCACCCGGGGGGGCTGGGCAGATACGCAGTATTTT. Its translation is CASSFTRGGWADTQYF.

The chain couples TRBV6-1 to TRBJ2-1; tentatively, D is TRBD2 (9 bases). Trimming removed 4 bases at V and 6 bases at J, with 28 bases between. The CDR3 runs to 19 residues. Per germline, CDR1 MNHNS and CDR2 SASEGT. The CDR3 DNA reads TGTGCCAGCAGTGCCTGGGACAGGCTAACCCGGACTAGCGTCAATGAGCAGTTCTTC. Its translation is CASSAWDRLTRTSVNEQFF.

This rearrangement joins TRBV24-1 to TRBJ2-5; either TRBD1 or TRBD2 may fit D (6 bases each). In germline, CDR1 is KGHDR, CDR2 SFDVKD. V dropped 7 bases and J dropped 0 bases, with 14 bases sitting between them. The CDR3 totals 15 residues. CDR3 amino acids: CATRPGGTNQETQYF. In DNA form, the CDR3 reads TGTGCCACCAGACCCGGCGGGACAAACCAAGAGACCCAGTACTTC.

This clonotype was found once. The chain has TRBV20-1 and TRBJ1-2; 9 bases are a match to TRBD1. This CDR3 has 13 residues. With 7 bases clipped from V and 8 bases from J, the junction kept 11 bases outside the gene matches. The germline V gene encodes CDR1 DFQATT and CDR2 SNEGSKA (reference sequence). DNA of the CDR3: TGCAGTGTTCCCCCGGGGACAGGGTTCGGCTACACCTTC. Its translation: CSVPPGTGFGYTF.

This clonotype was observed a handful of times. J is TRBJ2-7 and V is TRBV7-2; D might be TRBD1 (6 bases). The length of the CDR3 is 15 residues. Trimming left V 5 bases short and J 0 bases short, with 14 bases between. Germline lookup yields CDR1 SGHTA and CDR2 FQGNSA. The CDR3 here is CASSTRQALSYEQYF. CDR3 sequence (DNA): TGTGCCAGCAGCACCCGACAGGCCCTCTCCTACGAGCAGTACTTC. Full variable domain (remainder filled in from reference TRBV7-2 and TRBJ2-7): GAGVSQSPSNKVTEKGKDVELRCDPISGHTALYWYRQSLGQGLEFLIYFQGNSAPDKSGLPSDRFSAERTGGSVSTLTIQRTQQEDSAVYLCASSTRQALSYEQYFGPGTRLTVT.

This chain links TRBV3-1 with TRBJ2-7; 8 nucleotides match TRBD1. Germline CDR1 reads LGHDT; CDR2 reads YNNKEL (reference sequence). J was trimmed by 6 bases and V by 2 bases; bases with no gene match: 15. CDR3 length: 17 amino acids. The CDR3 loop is CASSQNRDRFLFAEQYF. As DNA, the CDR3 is TGTGCCAGCAGCCAAAATCGGGACAGGTTCTTATTTGCCGAGCAGTACTTC.

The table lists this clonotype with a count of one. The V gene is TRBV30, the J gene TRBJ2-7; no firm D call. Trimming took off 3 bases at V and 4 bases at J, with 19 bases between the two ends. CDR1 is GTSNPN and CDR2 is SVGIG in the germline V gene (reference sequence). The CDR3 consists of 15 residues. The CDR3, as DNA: TGTGCCTGGAGGGCCGGGCTGGGTGGTTTGTACGAGCAGTACTTC. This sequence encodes CAWRAGLGGLYEQYF. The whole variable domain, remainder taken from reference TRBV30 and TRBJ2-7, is SQTIHQWPATLVQPVGSPLSLECTVEGTSNPNLYWYRQAAGRGLQLLFYSVGIGQISSEVPQNLSASRPQDRQFILSSKKLLLSDSGFYLCAWRAGLGGLYEQYFGPGTRLTVT.